The next 26 T cell receptor beta chains were all read from a single sample in a study of blood T cell repertoires in COVID-19. The protocol was immunoSEQ multiplex PCR, while the TCRdb copy is restricted to in-frame clones and leaves out a portion. Here the sample spans 35,000 or so clones, 75% to 90% being singletons. The sequencing sample was made of peripheral blood. These TCRs come from a human donor in a cohort sampled during active or convalescent COVID-19. The donor label of this sample is uncertain.

The chain has TRBV28 and TRBJ1-3; 9 positions match TRBD1. This CDR3 is 20 amino acids long. The germline V gene has CDR1 MDHEN and CDR2 SYDVKM. V lost 0 bases, J lost 0 bases, and 12 bases stayed unmatched. In nucleotides, the CDR3 is TGTGCCAGCAGTTTATGGGGGCTGGGACAGGGCTATAGCTCTGGAAACACCATATATTTT. Protein product: CASSLWGLGQGYSSGNTIYF.

This clone turned up a few times. V and J are TRBV15 and TRBJ2-1; tentatively, D is TRBD2 (6 bases). CDR1 and CDR2 from the germline V gene are LNHNV and YYDKDF (reference sequence). The CDR3 extends over 17 amino acids. V was clipped by 1 base and J by 5 bases, with 18 bases between them. As DNA, the CDR3 is TGTGCCACCAGCAGAGGGGCTTGGGGACTGGGCAACAATGAGCAGTTCTTC. Amino acids: CATSRGAWGLGNNEQFF. The full variable domain, completed using reference TRBV15 and TRBJ2-1, is DAMVIQNPRYQVTQFGKPVTLSCSQTLNHNVMYWYQQKSSQAPKLLFHYYDKDFNNEADTPDNFQSRRPNTSFCFLDIRSPGLGDTAMYLCATSRGAWGLGNNEQFFGPGTRLTVL.

The V and J genes are TRBV9 and TRBJ2-7; 7 bases agree with TRBD2. Trimming cost V 4 bases and J 2 bases; bases outside gene matches: 12. The CDR3 covers 16 residues. CDR1 and CDR2 from the germline V gene are SGDLS and YYNGEE. The CDR3 nucleotides read TGTGCCAGCAGCCCACGCGGCGGGGGTTCAGCCTACGAGCAGTACTTC. This sequence encodes CASSPRGGGSAYEQYF.

This clone was observed a handful of times. The chain uses TRBV19 and TRBJ1-5, with D perhaps matching TRBD1 (6 bases). V was trimmed by 0 bases and J by 9 bases, leaving 12 bases between them. This CDR3 region has 14 residues. Germline loops: CDR1 LNHDA, CDR2 SQIVND (reference sequence). The CDR3: CASSIDRGDPPQHF. The CDR3 region has the DNA TGTGCCAGTAGTATAGACAGGGGCGATCCGCCCCAGCATTTT.

This chain links TRBV6-5 with TRBJ2-7; TRBD1 matches 10 bases. The CDR3 sequence is 12 residues long. J was trimmed by 6 bases and V by 6 bases; bases with no gene match: 2. The V gene's germline CDR1 is MNHEY and CDR2 SVGAGI. DNA of the CDR3: TGTGCCAGCAGCCGGACAGGGGGCGAGCAGTACTTC. Translated: CASSRTGGEQYF.

The J gene is TRBJ1-5, the V gene TRBV7-4; maybe TRBD1 (6 bases). V gave up 7 bases and J gave up 2 bases, with 15 bases separating them. The CDR3 covers 15 residues. Germline loops: CDR1 SGHVT, CDR2 SQSDAQ. This CDR3 reads CASTHTGFGNQPQHF. CDR3 DNA: TGTGCCAGCACCCACACAGGGTTTGGCAATCAGCCCCAGCATTTT.

The CDR3 region is CASSILWQGSNQPQHF. CDR3 in DNA: TGTGCCAGTAGCATCCTCTGGCAGGGTAGCAATCAGCCCCAGCATTTT. This sequence joins TRBV19 and TRBJ1-5; tentatively, D is TRBD1 (5 bases). This CDR3 comprises 16 residues. Trimming removed 6 bases at V and 0 bases at J, with 15 bases between. Germline CDR1 and CDR2: LNHDA and SQIVND (reference sequence).

The chain has TRBV21-1 and TRBJ1-1; the table's D call, TRBD1, has no DNA check behind it. TRBV21-1 has pseudogene status. This CDR3 comprises 16 residues. The CDR3 sequence: CASSKKQGFWVTEAFF. Written as DNA, the CDR3 is TGTGCCAGCAGCAAGAAACAGGGTTTTTGGGTCACTGAAGCTTTCTTT.

This clone has more than one count but fewer than ten. V gene TRBV6-1 combines with J gene TRBJ1-2; D possibly corresponds to TRBD1 (6 bases). CDR1 and CDR2 (germline): MNHNS, SASEGT. This CDR3 has 15 residues. V was shortened by 3 bases and J by 5 bases, with 16 bases between the two germline ends. This CDR3 reads CASSDGAGVGYGYTF. DNA of the CDR3: TGTGCCAGCAGTGATGGGGCAGGGGTGGGGTATGGCTACACCTTC.

The table lists this clone with a few counts. This chain links TRBV7-8 with TRBJ2-7; TRBD1 agrees at 8 bases. Trimming took 2 bases from V and 3 from J; bases not matched to a gene: 6. The germline CDR1 and CDR2 sequences are SGHVS and FQNEAQ. The CDR3 is 15 residues long. The CDR3 nucleotides read TGTGCCAGCAGCTTAAGGGCGACAGGGGACTACGAGCAGTACTTC. Translating it yields CASSLRATGDYEQYF.

The chain joins TRBV7-6 to TRBJ1-6; 10 nucleotides line up with TRBD1. The CDR3 loop spans 16 amino acids. V gave up 1 base and J gave up 7 bases; unmatched junction bases: 4. The germline CDR1 and CDR2 sequences are SGHVS and FNYEAQ. For the CDR3, the DNA is TGTGCCAGCAGCTTAGATGCGGGACAGGGGAATTCACCCCTCCACTTT. It encodes CASSLDAGQGNSPLHF.

The chain couples TRBV3-1 (or the pseudogene TRBV3-2) to TRBJ2-2, with 12 bases fitting TRBD2. Germline V lookup: CDR1 LGHDT, CDR2 YNNKEL (reference sequence). J gave up 7 bases and V 3 bases, and 3 bases lay outside the gene matches. This CDR3 contains 15 residues. CDR3 sequence: CASSHTSGRNGELFF. CDR3 nucleotides: TGTGCCAGCAGCCACACTAGCGGGAGGAACGGGGAGCTGTTTTTT.

The V call is TRBV4-1, the J call TRBJ1-2; D is unresolved. The V end was cut by 1 base, the J end by 1 base, with 7 bases between. Per germline, CDR1 MGHRA and CDR2 YSYEKL. The CDR3 sequence is 14 residues long. Here the CDR3 DNA reads TGCGCCAGCAGCCAAGTTAGCGATAACTATGGCTACACCTTC. As protein: CASSQVSDNYGYTF.

The chain links TRBV2 to TRBJ1-5; D may be TRBD1 (6 bases). This CDR3 comprises 19 residues. Germline CDR1 and CDR2: SNHLY and FYNNEI. Deletions cut 3 bases from V and 5 bases from J, with 26 bases between. The CDR3 sequence is CASSEKAGAMRTVDQPQHF. The CDR3, as DNA: TGTGCCAGCAGTGAGAAGGCAGGGGCAATGCGCACAGTGGATCAGCCCCAGCATTTT.

The gene calls are TRBV18 and TRBJ2-5, with 7 nucleotides matching TRBD2. Germline loops: CDR1 KGHSH, CDR2 LQKENI. J lost 3 bases, V lost 3 bases, and 13 bases had no gene match. CDR3 length: 17 amino acids. The CDR3: CASSPGERAGIKETQYF. The CDR3 nucleotides read TGTGCCAGCTCACCCGGCGAAAGAGCGGGGATAAAAGAGACCCAGTACTTC.

In this sample, this clone turned up a few times. The V gene is TRBV28, the J gene TRBJ2-7, with 7 bases fitting TRBD2. Germline-derived CDR1 and CDR2 are MDHEN and SYDVKM. The CDR3 covers 12 residues. V lost 5 bases and J lost 6; bases outside the gene matches: 4. The CDR3 DNA reads as TGTGCCAGCAGTAGACTAGCCTCCGAGCAGTACTTC. Its translation is CASSRLASEQYF.

The chain uses TRBV6-1 and TRBJ2-7, with D perhaps matching TRBD2 (6 bases). This CDR3 region has 14 residues. Trimming removed 3 bases from V and 4 bases from J, with 13 bases in between. CDR1 is MNHNS and CDR2 is SASEGT in the germline V gene. The CDR3 sequence: CASSDLALTYEQYF. DNA for the CDR3: TGTGCCAGCAGTGACCTAGCGCTCACTTACGAGCAGTACTTC.

J is TRBJ2-1 and V is TRBV7-2; 8 bases match TRBD1. The CDR3 extends over 16 amino acids. Germline CDR1 SGHTA, CDR2 FQGNSA. Losses at the gene ends were 3 bases for V and 1 base for J; bases not matched to a gene: 5. The CDR3 coding sequence is TGTGCCAGCAGCTTCGTTGGGACAGGATCCTACAATGAGCAGTTCTTC. This encodes CASSFVGTGSYNEQFF. Full variable domain (rest looked up from reference TRBV7-2 and TRBJ2-1): GAGVSQSPSNKVTEKGKDVELRCDPISGHTALYWYRQSLGQGLEFLIYFQGNSAPDKSGLPSDRFSAERTGGSVSTLTIQRTQQEDSAVYLCASSFVGTGSYNEQFFGPGTRLTVL.

This clone was observed many times. The chain combines TRBV30 with TRBJ2-1; D possibly corresponds to TRBD2 (5 bases). The CDR3 is made up of 14 amino acids. CDR1 is GTSNPN and CDR2 is SVGIG in the germline V gene (reference sequence). The V end lost 3 bases, the J end lost 2 bases, and 11 bases lay between the germline ends. The DNA of the CDR3 is TGTGCCTGGAGGCGGGCGACCCCCTACAATGAGCAGTTCTTC. Amino acids: CAWRRATPYNEQFF.

The rearrangement links TRBV15 to TRBJ2-7; the D gene is possibly TRBD2 (5 bases). Germline V gene lookup returns CDR1 LNHNV and CDR2 YYDKDF (reference sequence). The CDR3 is 17 residues long. V was shortened by 0 bases and J by 3 bases, with 18 bases between the two germline ends. This CDR3 reads CATSRDLGLAGFYEQYF. The CDR3 nucleotides are TGTGCCACCAGCAGAGATCTCGGTCTTGCGGGTTTCTACGAGCAGTACTTC.

This clone was picked up one time. The rearrangement uses TRBV30 and TRBJ2-4; tentatively, D is TRBD1 (7 bases). V was clipped by 0 bases and J by 5 bases, with 14 bases between them. CDR3 length: 15 residues. The germline gives CDR1 GTSNPN, CDR2 SVGIG (reference sequence). This CDR3 reads CAWSVQAGQQNIQYF. CDR3 DNA sequence: TGTGCCTGGAGTGTTCAGGCGGGACAGCAAAACATTCAGTACTTC.

J is TRBJ2-1 and V is TRBV30, with TRBD2 matching 9 bases. Germline-derived CDR1 and CDR2 are GTSNPN and SVGIG (reference sequence). The ends lost 1 base at V and 3 bases at J; junction bases unmatched: 7. The CDR3 runs to 16 residues. The CDR3 region has the DNA TGTGCCTGGAGTGGGGATAGCGGGAGTGGCTACAATGAGCAGTTCTTC. This codes for CAWSGDSGSGYNEQFF.

The CDR3 region has the DNA TGCGCCAGCAGCCTCGGACAGGTTGGAAACACCATATATTTT. Translated, it gives CASSLGQVGNTIYF. The V gene is TRBV5-1, the J gene TRBJ1-3; 7 bases line up with TRBD1. The CDR3 extends over 14 amino acids. The V segment lost 4 bases and the J segment 3 bases; nucleotides outside the gene matches: 4. Germline CDR1 is SGHRS and CDR2 is YFSETQ.

This chain connects TRBV29-1 to TRBJ2-7, with TRBD1 matching over 8 bases. The ends lost 1 base at V and 3 bases at J; junction bases unmatched: 14. This CDR3 has 17 amino acids. Germline V gene sequence: CDR1 SQVTM, CDR2 ANQGSEA. CDR3 protein: CSVEGWRSGQGIYEQYF. CDR3 nucleotides: TGCAGCGTTGAAGGTTGGCGGAGCGGACAGGGAATCTACGAGCAGTACTTC.

The V call is TRBV5-5, the J call TRBJ1-4; D not certain. The CDR3 is 14 amino acids. CDR1 and CDR2 (germline): SGHKS, YYEKEE (reference sequence). V shed 5 bases and J shed 4 bases, with 12 bases lying between them. This CDR3 is CASRPDGDNEKLFF. CDR3 sequence (DNA): TGTGCCAGCAGGCCAGACGGAGATAATGAAAAACTGTTTTTT. Complete variable domain (other parts from reference TRBV5-5 and TRBJ1-4): DAGVTQSPTHLIKTRGQQVTLRCSPISGHKSVSWYQQVLGQGPQFIFQYYEKEERGRGNFPDRFSARQFPNYSSELNVNALLLGDSALYLCASRPDGDNEKLFFGSGTQLSVL.

The genes are TRBV6-6 and TRBJ1-2, with D tentatively TRBD1 (5 bases). There are 16 residues in the CDR3. Looked up from germline, CDR1 is MNHNY and CDR2 is SVGAGI (reference sequence). V was trimmed by 5 bases and J by 8 bases, leaving 24 bases between them. CDR3 bases: TGTGCCAGCAGTGGCCGGTCTGTGGGGCTTGTAAAAGGCTACACCTTC. Translated: CASSGRSVGLVKGYTF.